A selection of T cell receptor beta chains follows, all from one sample in a study of T cell repertoires in cytomegalovirus infection. In TCRdb, the reads were re-called with MiXCR into one record per CDR3 protein. Of almost 300,000 distinct CDR3 sequences listed, 8% to 10% are singletons. Specimen: PBMCs. The receptors come from a human donor in good health (CMV status not recorded). Some clones in this sample may be carry-over from other donors' samples. CDR3s include the opening cysteine and the closing phenylalanine or tryptophan. D genes are given only for firm matches. Size is stated for part of the rows, as once, few or many counts, or as a class when the clone is expanded.

many	TRBV10-2	16	TRBJ2-7	TRBD2	CASRQIGTSGFYEQYF	TGCGCCAGCAGACAAATAGGGACTAGCGGTTTCTACGAGCAGTACTTC
many	TRBV29-1	13	TRBJ1-5	.	CSVEGGSNQPQHF	TGCAGCGTGGAGGGAGGAAGCAATCAGCCCCAGCATTTT
many	TRBV6-5	16	TRBJ2-2	.	CASSYDTVANTGELFF	TGTGCCAGCAGTTACGATACAGTAGCGAACACCGGGGAGCTGTTTTTT
many	TRBV11-2	16	TRBJ2-1	TRBD2	CASSLLTSGGRNEQFF	TGTGCCAGCAGCCTCCTGACTAGCGGGGGGCGGAATGAGCAGTTCTTC
.	TRBV23-1	14	TRBJ1-6	TRBD1	CASSHRTGRRPLHF	TGCGCCAGCAGTCATCGGACAGGGCGCAGACCCCTCCACTTT
.	TRBV14	12	TRBJ2-7	.	CASSPDGSEQYF	TGTGCCAGCAGCCCGGACGGGTCGGAGCAGTACTTC
few	TRBV20-1	16	TRBJ1-1	.	CSASHYSRSMNTEAFF	TGCAGTGCTAGTCACTATTCTAGGTCCATGAACACTGAAGCTTTCTTT
.	TRBV7-2	16	TRBJ2-5	TRBD2	CDSSLHGGAPQETQYF	TGTGACAGCAGCCTTCACGGGGGGGCACCACAAGAGACCCAGTACTTC
many	TRBV2	14	TRBJ1-1	.	CARETTGGRTEAFF	TGTGCCAGGGAAACGACAGGCGGAAGGACTGAAGCTTTCTTT
many	TRBV2	12	TRBJ2-5	.	CASLSGQETQYF	TGTGCCAGCTTGTCGGGGCAAGAGACCCAGTACTTC
many	TRBV20-1	15	TRBJ2-7	.	CSARRPGNTVWEQYF	TGCAGTGCTAGGAGGCCGGGGAATACTGTATGGGAGCAGTACTTC
many	TRBV7-9	14	TRBJ1-5	TRBD1	CASSEGTANQPQHF	TGTGCCAGCAGCGAGGGGACAGCAAATCAGCCCCAGCATTTT
many	TRBV6-5	14	TRBJ2-4	.	CASSYRTAKNIQYF	TGTGCCAGCAGTTACAGGACAGCGAAAAACATTCAGTACTTC